These T cell receptor beta chains were read from a single sample in a study of blood T cells in healthy people across ages. TCRdb fed the 5' RACE reads into MiXCR, producing one record per CDR3 protein. Here the sample spans about a million distinct CDR3 sequences, 48% being singletons. The specimen was blood. All receptors come from a man under 40 in good health. CDR3s include the opening cysteine and the closing phenylalanine or tryptophan. Fields, in order: CDR3 length, J gene, D gene, V gene, clone size, CDR3 DNA, CDR3 protein. The D gene is left open where the match is weak. The listing skips clone size in some rows; elsewhere it reads once, few, many or a size class.

len: 13; j_gene: TRBJ1-1; d_gene: -; v_gene: TRBV20-1; abundance: -; CDR3nt: TGCAGTGCTAGAAAGGACACGAACACTGAAGCTTTCTTT; CDR3aa: CSARKDTNTEAFF
len: 14; j_gene: TRBJ1-2; d_gene: -; v_gene: TRBV3-1; abundance: -; CDR3nt: TGTGCCAGCAGCCAAGATAGGCTGACAGTTGGCTACACCTTC; CDR3aa: CASSQDRLTVGYTF
len: 14; j_gene: TRBJ2-1; d_gene: -; v_gene: TRBV7-3; abundance: -; CDR3nt: TGTGCCAGCAGTCCTAGCGTAAACTACAATGAGCAGTTCTTC; CDR3aa: CASSPSVNYNEQFF
len: 12; j_gene: TRBJ1-5; d_gene: -; v_gene: TRBV21-1; abundance: -; CDR3nt: TGTGCCAGTAAAGGAGGGGGGCAGCCCCAGCATTTT; CDR3aa: CASKGGGQPQHF
len: 19; j_gene: TRBJ2-1; d_gene: -; v_gene: TRBV6-1; abundance: -; CDR3nt: TGTGCCAGCAGTCGTAACAGGGGGGGTTACCTGAGCTCCTACAATGAGCAGTTCTTC; CDR3aa: CASSRNRGGYLSSYNEQFF
len: 13; j_gene: TRBJ2-1; d_gene: -; v_gene: TRBV12-3/TRBV12-4; abundance: -; CDR3nt: TGTGCCAGCAGTTCGAACCTAGGACATACGGCGTTCTTC; CDR3aa: CASSSNLGHTAFF
len: 12; j_gene: TRBJ2-6; d_gene: -; v_gene: TRBV12-3/TRBV12-4; abundance: -; CDR3nt: TGTGCCAGCACCGGGATGGCCAACGTCCCGACTTTC; CDR3aa: CASTGMANVPTF
len: 14; j_gene: TRBJ1-2; d_gene: -; v_gene: TRBV2; abundance: -; CDR3nt: TGTGCCAGCAGCACAGGGAACAATAACTATGGCTACACCTTC; CDR3aa: CASSTGNNNYGYTF
len: 13; j_gene: TRBJ2-1; d_gene: -; v_gene: TRBV29-1; abundance: -; CDR3nt: TGCAGCGTTGGGTTATTCTCCTACAATGAGCAGTTCTTC; CDR3aa: CSVGLFSYNEQFF
len: 17; j_gene: TRBJ2-1; d_gene: TRBD2; v_gene: TRBV5-5; abundance: -; CDR3nt: TGTGCCAGCAGAAACCGGACTAGCGGTTTCTCCTACAATGAGCAGTTCTTC; CDR3aa: CASRNRTSGFSYNEQFF
len: 13; j_gene: TRBJ2-5; d_gene: -; v_gene: TRBV6-5; abundance: -; CDR3nt: TGTACCAGCAGTTACTCCGCGGGGTTGGAGCAGTACTTC; CDR3aa: CTSSYSAGLEQYF
len: 17; j_gene: TRBJ2-1; d_gene: TRBD2; v_gene: TRBV12-3/TRBV12-4; abundance: -; CDR3nt: TGTGCCAGCAGTTTGCTAGCGGGGGGGCCTGTTGACAATGAGCAGTTCTTC; CDR3aa: CASSLLAGGPVDNEQFF
len: 17; j_gene: TRBJ2-7; d_gene: TRBD2; v_gene: TRBV3-1; abundance: -; CDR3nt: TGTGCCAGCAGCCAAGGGGCGGCAGTAGCGGGACCCTACGAGCAGTACTTC; CDR3aa: CASSQGAAVAGPYEQYF
len: 12; j_gene: TRBJ1-5; d_gene: -; v_gene: TRBV24-1; abundance: few; CDR3nt: TGTGCCACCAGTGACCCTGAGCAGCCCCAGCATTTT; CDR3aa: CATSDPEQPQHF
len: 13; j_gene: TRBJ1-2; d_gene: -; v_gene: TRBV28; abundance: -; CDR3nt: TGTGCCAGCAGTTTGGAGGAAAAACCTGGCTACACCTTC; CDR3aa: CASSLEEKPGYTF
len: 14; j_gene: TRBJ2-4; d_gene: -; v_gene: TRBV10-3; abundance: few; CDR3nt: TGTGCCACAGGGACTCCACTTACCAAAAACATTCAGTACTTC; CDR3aa: CATGTPLTKNIQYF
len: 15; j_gene: TRBJ2-3; d_gene: TRBD1; v_gene: TRBV29-1; abundance: -; CDR3nt: TGCAGCGTGATCCGGGACAGGGGGAGGAGAGATACGCAGTATTTT; CDR3aa: CSVIRDRGRRDTQYF
len: 17; j_gene: TRBJ2-5; d_gene: TRBD1; v_gene: TRBV27; abundance: -; CDR3nt: TGTGCCAGCAGTTCGTTACGGGACAGAGGGTACCAAGAGACCCAGTACTTC; CDR3aa: CASSSLRDRGYQETQYF
len: 14; j_gene: TRBJ2-1; d_gene: -; v_gene: TRBV3-1; abundance: -; CDR3nt: TGTGCCAGCAATCAAGCCGCGAGGCTCAATGAGCAGTTCTTC; CDR3aa: CASNQAARLNEQFF
len: 15; j_gene: TRBJ1-1; d_gene: TRBD1; v_gene: TRBV25-1; abundance: -; CDR3nt: TGTGCCAGCAGTGATTACTGGACAGGCGGCACTGAAGCTTTCTTT; CDR3aa: CASSDYWTGGTEAFF
len: 14; j_gene: TRBJ2-1; d_gene: TRBD2; v_gene: TRBV19; abundance: -; CDR3nt: TGTGCCAGTTCAACCGGGACTATCCACAATGAGCAGTTCTTC; CDR3aa: CASSTGTIHNEQFF
len: 14; j_gene: TRBJ2-7; d_gene: TRBD1; v_gene: TRBV20-1; abundance: few; CDR3nt: TGCAGTGCTAGAGATCTTGGACAGGGGAGCGAGCAGTACTTC; CDR3aa: CSARDLGQGSEQYF